This T cell receptor (beta chain) originates from a study of blood T cell repertoires in COVID-19. The overall study: The analysed material was cDNA or gDNA that came from T cells, B-cell-depleted T cells, or PBMCs.

Individuals drawn from 24 US areas were roughly 18 to 89 years old. The germline gives CDR1 MDHEN, CDR2 SYDVKM. V gave up 2 bases and J gave up 6 bases, with 17 bases separating them. This CDR3 comprises 15 residues. Original handling: Researchers report that nucleated cell counts were estimated from reference gene primer amplification. Using immunoSEQ multiplex PCR, the repertoire was profiled, and TCRdb retains in-frame clones only, with some absent. That table supplies the V and J calls and clone size; D and trimming were determined from the DNA. The sample lists nearly 250,000 clones, approximately 85% seen once, with approximately 8.6% in the top ten.

Sequencing input: PBMCs or T cells enriched from blood (not recorded which). This TCR came from a woman in her forties or fifties with acute COVID-19. The V call is TRBV28, the J call TRBJ2-7, with a tentative D call TRBD2 (5 bases). CDR3 residues: CASSLAAGSLPEQYF. The DNA for the CDR3 is TGTGCCAGCAGTTTAGCGGCGGGCTCTCTCCCCGAGCAGTACTTC.